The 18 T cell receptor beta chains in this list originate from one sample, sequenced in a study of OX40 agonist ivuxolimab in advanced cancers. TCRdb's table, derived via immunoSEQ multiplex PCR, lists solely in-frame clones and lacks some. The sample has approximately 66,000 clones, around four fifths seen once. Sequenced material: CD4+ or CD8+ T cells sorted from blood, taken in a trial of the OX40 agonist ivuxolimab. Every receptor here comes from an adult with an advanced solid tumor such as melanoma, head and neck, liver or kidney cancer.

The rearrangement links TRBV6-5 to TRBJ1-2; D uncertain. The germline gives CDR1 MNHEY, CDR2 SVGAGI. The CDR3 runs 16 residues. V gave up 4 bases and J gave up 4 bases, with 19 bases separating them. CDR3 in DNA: TGTGCCAGCAGTTCGCTCGCGGCAGGCAAGACCTATGGCTACACCTTC. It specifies CASSSLAAGKTYGYTF.

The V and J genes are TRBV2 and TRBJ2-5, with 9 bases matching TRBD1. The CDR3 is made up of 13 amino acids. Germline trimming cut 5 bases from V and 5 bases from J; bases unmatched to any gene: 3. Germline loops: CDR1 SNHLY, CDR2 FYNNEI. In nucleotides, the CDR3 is TGTGCCAGCAGTCCGGACAGGGGCGAGACCCAGTACTTC. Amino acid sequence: CASSPDRGETQYF.

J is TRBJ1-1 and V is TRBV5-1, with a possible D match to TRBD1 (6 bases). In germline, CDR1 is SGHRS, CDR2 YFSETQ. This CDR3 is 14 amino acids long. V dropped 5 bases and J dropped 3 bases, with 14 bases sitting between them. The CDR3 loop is CASRGDTSYTEAFF. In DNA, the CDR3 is TGCGCCAGCAGGGGGGACACATCTTACACTGAAGCTTTCTTT. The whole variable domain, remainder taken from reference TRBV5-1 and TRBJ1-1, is KAGVTQTPRYLIKTRGQQVTLSCSPISGHRSVSWYQQTPGQGLQFLFEYFSETQRNKGNFPGRFSGRQFSNSRSEMNVSTLELGDSALYLCASRGDTSYTEAFFGQGTRLTVV.

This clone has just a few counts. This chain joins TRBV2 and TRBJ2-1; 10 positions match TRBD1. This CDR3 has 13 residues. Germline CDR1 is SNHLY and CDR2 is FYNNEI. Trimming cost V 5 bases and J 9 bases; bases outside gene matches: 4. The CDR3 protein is CASSQDRGGEQFF. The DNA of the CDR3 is TGTGCCAGCAGTCAGGACAGGGGGGGTGAGCAGTTCTTC.

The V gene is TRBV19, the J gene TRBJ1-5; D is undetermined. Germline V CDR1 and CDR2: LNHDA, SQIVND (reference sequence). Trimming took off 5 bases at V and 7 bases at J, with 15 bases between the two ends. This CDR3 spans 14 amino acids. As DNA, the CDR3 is TGTGCCAGTAGTCCTGCCAGGATCGGGCAGCCCCAGCATTTT. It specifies CASSPARIGQPQHF.

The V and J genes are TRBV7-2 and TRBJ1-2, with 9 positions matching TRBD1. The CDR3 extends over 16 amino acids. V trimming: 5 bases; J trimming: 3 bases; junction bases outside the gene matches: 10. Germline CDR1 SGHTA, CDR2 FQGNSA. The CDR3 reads CASSGRQGVGYYGYTF. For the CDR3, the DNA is TGTGCCAGCAGCGGTAGACAGGGGGTGGGGTACTATGGCTACACCTTC.

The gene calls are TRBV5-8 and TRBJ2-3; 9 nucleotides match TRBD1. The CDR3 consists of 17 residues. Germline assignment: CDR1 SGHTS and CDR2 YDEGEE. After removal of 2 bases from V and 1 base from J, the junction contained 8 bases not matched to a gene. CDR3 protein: CASSLSGTGSGTDTQYF. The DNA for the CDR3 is TGTGCCAGCAGCTTATCCGGGACAGGGTCGGGCACAGATACGCAGTATTTT.

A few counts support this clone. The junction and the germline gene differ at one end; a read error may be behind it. The CDR3 sequence is CASSGTGSYGRTDTQYF. CDR3 coding DNA: TGTGCCAGCTCCGGGACAGGGTCCTACGGTCGCACGGATACGCAGTATTTT. The gene calls are TRBV18 and TRBJ2-3; TRBD1 matches at 9 bases. There are 17 residues in the CDR3. The germline V gene encodes CDR1 KGHSH and CDR2 LQKENI.

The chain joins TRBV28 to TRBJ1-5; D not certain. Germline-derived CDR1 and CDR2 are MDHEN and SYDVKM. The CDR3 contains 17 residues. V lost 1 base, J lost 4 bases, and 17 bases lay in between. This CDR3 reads CASSLLSRRVENQPQHF. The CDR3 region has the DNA TGTGCCAGCAGTTTATTGTCTCGGAGAGTAGAGAATCAGCCCCAGCATTTT.

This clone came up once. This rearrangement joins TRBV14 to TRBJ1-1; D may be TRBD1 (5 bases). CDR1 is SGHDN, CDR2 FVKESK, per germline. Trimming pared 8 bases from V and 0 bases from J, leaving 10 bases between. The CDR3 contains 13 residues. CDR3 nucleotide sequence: TGTGCCAGCGCGGTGGACATGAACACTGAAGCTTTCTTT. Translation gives CASAVDMNTEAFF.

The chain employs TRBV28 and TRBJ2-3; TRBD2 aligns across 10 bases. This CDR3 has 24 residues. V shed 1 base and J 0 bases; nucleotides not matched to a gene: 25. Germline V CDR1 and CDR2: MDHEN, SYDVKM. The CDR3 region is CASSLLVPGQGLDSGGSSTDTQYF. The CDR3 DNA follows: TGTGCCAGCAGTTTATTGGTCCCCGGACAGGGCCTCGATAGCGGGGGGTCTAGCACAGATACGCAGTATTTT.

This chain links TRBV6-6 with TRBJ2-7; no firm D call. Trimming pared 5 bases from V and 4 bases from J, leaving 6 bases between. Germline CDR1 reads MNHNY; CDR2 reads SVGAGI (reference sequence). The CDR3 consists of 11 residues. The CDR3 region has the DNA TGTGCCAGCAGTATTGTGTACGAGCAGTACTTC. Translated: CASSIVYEQYF.

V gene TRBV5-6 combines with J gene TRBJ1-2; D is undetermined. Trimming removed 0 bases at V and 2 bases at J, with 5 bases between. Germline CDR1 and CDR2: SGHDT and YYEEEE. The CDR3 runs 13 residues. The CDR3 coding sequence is TGTGCCAGCAGCTTGGGACGGAACTATGGCTACACCTTC. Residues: CASSLGRNYGYTF.

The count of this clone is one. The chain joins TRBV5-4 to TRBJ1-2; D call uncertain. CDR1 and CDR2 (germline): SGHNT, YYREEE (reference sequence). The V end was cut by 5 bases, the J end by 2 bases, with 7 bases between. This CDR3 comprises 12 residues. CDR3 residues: CASRAENYGYTF. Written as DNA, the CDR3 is TGTGCCAGCAGGGCAGAGAACTATGGCTACACCTTC.

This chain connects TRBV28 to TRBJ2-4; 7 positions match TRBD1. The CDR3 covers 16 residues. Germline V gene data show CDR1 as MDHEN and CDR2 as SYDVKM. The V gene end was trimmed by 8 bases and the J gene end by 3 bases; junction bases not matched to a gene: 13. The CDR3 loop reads CASSIGTDFYKNIQYF. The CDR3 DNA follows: TGTGCCAGCTCGATAGGGACAGATTTTTACAAAAACATTCAGTACTTC.

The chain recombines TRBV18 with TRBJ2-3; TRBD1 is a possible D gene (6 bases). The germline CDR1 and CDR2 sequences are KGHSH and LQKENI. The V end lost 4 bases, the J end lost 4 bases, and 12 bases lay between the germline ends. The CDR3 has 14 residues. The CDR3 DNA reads TGTGCCAGCTCACAAAACAGGGTGGCAGATACGCAGTATTTT. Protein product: CASSQNRVADTQYF. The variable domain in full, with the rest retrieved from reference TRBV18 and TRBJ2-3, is NAGVMQNPRHLVRRRGQEARLRCSPMKGHSHVYWYRQLPEEGLKFMVYLQKENIIDESGMPKERFSAEFPKEGPSILRIQQVVRGDSAAYFCASSQNRVADTQYFGPGTRLTVL.

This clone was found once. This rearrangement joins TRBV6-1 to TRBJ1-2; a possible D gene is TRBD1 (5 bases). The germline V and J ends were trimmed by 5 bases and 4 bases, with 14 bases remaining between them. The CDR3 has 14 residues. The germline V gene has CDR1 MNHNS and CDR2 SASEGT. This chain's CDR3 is CASSTQDTGYGYTF. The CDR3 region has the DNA TGTGCCAGCAGTACTCAGGACACCGGCTATGGCTACACCTTC.

CDR3 in amino acids: CASSLNDPGRGNYGYTF. The CDR3 bases are TGTGCCAGCTCACTAAACGACCCGGGACGGGGAAACTATGGCTACACCTTC. The V gene is TRBV18, the J gene TRBJ1-2, with a possible D match to TRBD1 (5 bases). The ends were cut back, 4 bases at V and 2 bases at J, with 20 bases in the middle. This CDR3 comprises 17 residues. Germline V lookup: CDR1 KGHSH, CDR2 LQKENI.